The following is a T cell receptor beta chain sequence with its context. The antigen is unknown. This specimen comes from a study of identical twins. Each donor (without exception) was a healthy Caucasian. The study's findings and limits: One should note that invariant MAIT and iNKT cells could partly confound zero-insertion analyses. With abundant cord blood beta clonotypes, insertions were fewer; memory repertoires showed no such pattern.

TCRdb redid the calling of the 5' RACE reads with MiXCR, one entry per CDR3 protein. Of 1.5 million to 2 million distinct CDR3 sequences in the sample, 25% to 35% were seen once. The CDR3 is made up of 16 amino acids. With 0 bases removed from V and 2 bases from J, the gap between germline ends came to 13 bases. This sequence was found in a newborn girl in good health. The source material was cord blood. J is TRBJ1-2 and V is TRBV12-3 or TRBV12-4; no reliable D call. The CDR3 DNA follows: TGTGCCAGCAGTTTAGCGCGGAAGGGTCCCAACTATGGCTACACCTTC. Translated: CASSLARKGPNYGYTF.